Listed below are T cell receptor beta chains from one sample, sequenced in a study of neoadjuvant anti-PD-1 for oral cavity cancer. Using immunoSEQ multiplex PCR, the repertoire was profiled, and TCRdb retains in-frame clones only, with some absent. The profile shows tens of thousands of clones, more than 75% of them singletons. Sequenced here: PBMCs, sampled after nivolumab (anti-PD-1) treatment. These receptor sequences come from a person aged 35-79 years with oral cavity squamous cell carcinoma. Both conserved end residues are part of each CDR3. A D gene is named only where the DNA matches it firmly. A row's size may be missing; if present it is once, few, many or a size class.

CDR3,DNA,V,D,size,J
CASSSDSFEQFF,TGTGCCAGCAGTTCAGATTCCTTTGAGCAGTTCTTC,TRBV28,.,.,TRBJ2-1
CATSRDQGPTDEQYF,TGTGCCACCAGCAGAGATCAGGGTCCCACCGACGAGCAGTACTTC,TRBV15,.,.,TRBJ2-7
CASSEAGTAAEAFF,TGTGCCAGCAGCGAAGCCGGGACAGCCGCTGAAGCTTTCTTT,TRBV9,TRBD1,.,TRBJ1-1
CASSRWSEAFF,TGTGCCAGCAGCCGATGGTCGGAAGCTTTCTTT,TRBV6-6,.,.,TRBJ1-1
CASSEGYYEQYF,TGTGCCAGCAGTGAAGGGTACTACGAGCAGTACTTC,TRBV6-1,.,.,TRBJ2-7
CASSFVHATNEKLFF,TGTGCCAGCAGCTTCGTCCATGCAACTAATGAAAAACTGTTTTTT,TRBV7-3,.,.,TRBJ1-4
CASTRTVRRNTIYF,TGTGCCAGCACCAGGACGGTGAGAAGAAACACCATATATTTT,TRBV21-1,.,.,TRBJ1-3
CASTSYQGSYEQYF,TGTGCCAGCACCTCCTATCAGGGCTCCTACGAGCAGTACTTC,TRBV28,.,.,TRBJ2-7
CASSGPLNTEAFF,TGTGCCAGCTCAGGACCCTTGAACACTGAAGCTTTCTTT,TRBV18,.,.,TRBJ1-1
CASVTGRNQPQHF,TGTGCCAGCGTGACAGGGCGGAATCAGCCCCAGCATTTT,TRBV2,TRBD1,.,TRBJ1-5
CALKRGAESYEQYF,TGCGCCTTAAAACGGGGGGCGGAGTCCTACGAGCAGTACTTC,TRBV10-2,.,.,TRBJ2-7
CASSLTPIGGDEQFF,TGTGCCAGCAGCTTAACCCCAATAGGGGGGGATGAGCAGTTCTTC,TRBV7-6,.,few,TRBJ2-1
CASGGGLTYEQYF,TGTGCCAGCGGGGGGGGGCTAACCTACGAGCAGTACTTC,TRBV2,.,.,TRBJ2-7
CASSLGTYSNQPQHF,TGTGCCAGCAGCTTAGGGACTTATAGCAATCAGCCCCAGCATTTT,TRBV7-9,.,.,TRBJ1-5
CASSLTIPTGYTIYGYTF,TGTGCCAGCAGTCTGACAATACCTACAGGGTATACGATCTATGGCTACACCTTC,TRBV28,.,.,TRBJ1-2
CAYFREEDYEQYF,TGTGCCTACTTCCGGGAGGAAGACTACGAGCAGTACTTC,TRBV6-1,TRBD2,.,TRBJ2-7
CASSSQVDYGYTF,TGTGCCAGCAGTTCACAGGTTGACTATGGCTACACCTTC,TRBV27,.,.,TRBJ1-2